This T cell receptor (beta chain) was documented in a study of cytomegalovirus exposure and HLA in healthy donors. The study's findings and limits: HLA alleles were associated with 18,000 or so TCR beta sequences in a later analysis at 0.05 false discovery rate.

It was with 60 Vbeta and 13 Jbeta primers that the PCR ran. Per the study methods: Later, an analysis found around 80 million unique TCR beta chains, and roughly 10 million of these were shared. TCRdb's copy holds only in-frame clones and misses some; the assay was immunoSEQ multiplex PCR. D and trimming come from the DNA, and the V and J calls and clone size come from that table. Altogether almost 95,000 clones are present, just under 70% being singletons, with the ten largest covering roughly 2.8%. Details on this clone: Its antigen is still unknown.

Germline trimming cut 5 bases from V and 2 bases from J; bases unmatched to any gene: 3. Germline V gene sequence: CDR1 MNHEY, CDR2 SMNVEV (reference sequence). The CDR3 contains 14 residues. Sequences were obtained from PBMCs. The sequence was collected from a man in his fifties or sixties in good health and CMV-seronegative. The chain carries TRBV27 and TRBJ2-3; 8 nucleotides agree with TRBD2. The CDR3: CASSKLAATDTQYF. CDR3 bases: TGTGCCAGCAGTAAACTAGCGGCCACAGATACGCAGTATTTT.